The 10 T cell receptor beta chains given below trace back to one sample, sequenced in a study of vaccination effects on CD4 cells after COVID-19. Clones were read by immunoSEQ multiplex PCR, and TCRdb kept only the in-frame ones, dropping some. Counted here are fewer than 75,000 clones, 70% to 80% occurring once; the ten biggest clones make up approximately 2%. Investigators separated out CD4+ T cells once approximately 11 days of culture had passed. What these receptors recognize is not known. This specimen consisted of CD4+ T cells from PBMCs cultured without peptide, obtained before COVID-19 vaccination. These receptors were obtained from a human donor who received a COVID-19 vaccine.

The chain uses TRBV7-2 and TRBJ1-5; D unresolved. CDR3 size: 14 residues. Germline-derived CDR1 and CDR2 are SGHTA and FQGNSA. Trimming took off 3 bases at V and 2 bases at J, with 8 bases between the two ends. CDR3: CASSFRGGNQPQHF. The CDR3 DNA follows: TGTGCCAGCAGCTTTCGGGGAGGCAATCAGCCCCAGCATTTT. The full variable domain, rest sourced from reference TRBV7-2 and TRBJ1-5, is GAGVSQSPSNKVTEKGKDVELRCDPISGHTALYWYRQSLGQGLEFLIYFQGNSAPDKSGLPSDRFSAERTGGSVSTLTIQRTQQEDSAVYLCASSFRGGNQPQHFGDGTRLSIL.

CDR3 residues: CASSAQNLNTEAFF. CDR3 bases: TGTGCCAGCAGTGCCCAGAACCTGAACACTGAAGCTTTCTTT. The chain uses TRBV2 and TRBJ1-1; D remains ambiguous. The CDR3 covers 14 residues. V was pared by 4 bases and J by 0 bases, with 9 bases between. Looked up from germline, CDR1 is SNHLY and CDR2 is FYNNEI.

The chain combines TRBV12-5 with TRBJ2-5; the D gene is possibly TRBD1 (6 bases). This CDR3 spans 15 amino acids. CDR1 is LGHNT, CDR2 FRNRAP, per germline. V was shortened by 2 bases and J by 0 bases, with 10 bases between the two germline ends. Here the CDR3 reads CASGLTQGYQETQYF. DNA of the CDR3: TGTGCTAGTGGTTTGACACAGGGATACCAAGAGACCCAGTACTTC.

This clone was picked up a small number of times. The chain's CDR3 is CASSYGFSQPQHF. The CDR3 region has the DNA TGTGCCAGTAGTTATGGTTTCAGTCAGCCCCAGCATTTT. The chain recombines TRBV19 with TRBJ1-5; D gene unclear. The V gene lost 5 bases and the J gene lost 6 bases, with 11 bases spanning the gap. Germline loops: CDR1 LNHDA, CDR2 SQIVND (reference sequence). This CDR3 has 13 amino acids.

A single count supports this clone. This sequence joins TRBV7-3 and TRBJ1-2, with a tentative D call TRBD1 (5 bases). Between the trimmed V and J ends, which lost 6 bases and 4 bases, there was a span of 9 bases. This CDR3 contains 12 residues. Germline V gives CDR1 SGHTA, CDR2 FQGTGA. The CDR3 coding sequence is TGTGCCAGCAGTAGGGACGGCTATGGCTACACCTTC. This codes for CASSRDGYGYTF.

The chain carries TRBV7-2 and TRBJ1-1; D gene unclear. This CDR3 is built from 14 residues. Trimming shortened V by 0 bases and J by 1 base, and 6 bases separated the two germline ends. Germline V gives CDR1 SGHTA, CDR2 FQGNSA. The CDR3 coding sequence is TGTGCCAGCAGCTTAGCGGCCCGGAACACTGAAGCTTTCTTT. Its protein product is CASSLAARNTEAFF.

This chain uses TRBV12-5 with TRBJ1-3, with D possibly TRBD1 on 6 matching bases. CDR1 LGHNT and CDR2 FRNRAP come from the germline V gene. The germline V and J ends were trimmed by 2 bases and 0 bases, with 20 bases remaining between them. The CDR3 is 19 residues long. This CDR3 reads CASGLRALGGANSGNTIYF. CDR3 nucleotide sequence: TGTGCTAGTGGTTTGCGAGCCCTAGGGGGGGCCAACTCTGGAAACACCATATATTTT. The whole variable domain, filled in from reference TRBV12-5 and TRBJ1-3, reads DARVTQTPRHKVTEMGQEVTMRCQPILGHNTVFWYRQTMMQGLELLAYFRNRAPLDDSGMPKDRFSAEMPDATLATLKIQPSEPRDSAVYFCASGLRALGGANSGNTIYFGEGSWLTVV.

The chain is built from TRBV4-1 and TRBJ1-6; D is perhaps TRBD1 (6 bases). V lost 5 bases and J lost 8, with 16 bases in between. The CDR3 is 15 residues long. Germline CDR1 MGHRA, CDR2 YSYEKL. CDR3 sequence (DNA): TGCGCCAGCAGCGTCCGACAGGTGGTCGATTCACCCCTCCACTTT. It specifies CASSVRQVVDSPLHF.

This clone showed up just a few times. The chain joins TRBV7-2 to TRBJ1-5; D gene unclear. The V and J ends lost 1 base and 4 bases respectively, with 11 bases between them. In germline, CDR1 is SGHTA, CDR2 FQGNSA. The CDR3 consists of 15 residues. CDR3 coding DNA: TGTGCCAGCAGCTTAGGAGGGTTTAGGAATCAGCCCCAGCATTTT. This codes for CASSLGGFRNQPQHF.

The V call is TRBV7-3, the J call TRBJ2-5, with TRBD2 identical over 7 bases. Looked up from germline, CDR1 is SGHTA and CDR2 is FQGTGA. After removal of 2 bases from V and 1 base from J, the junction contained 7 bases not matched to a gene. The CDR3 has 16 amino acids. This CDR3 is CASSLASSGGQETQYF. CDR3 in DNA: TGTGCCAGCAGCTTAGCATCGTCGGGGGGCCAAGAGACCCAGTACTTC.